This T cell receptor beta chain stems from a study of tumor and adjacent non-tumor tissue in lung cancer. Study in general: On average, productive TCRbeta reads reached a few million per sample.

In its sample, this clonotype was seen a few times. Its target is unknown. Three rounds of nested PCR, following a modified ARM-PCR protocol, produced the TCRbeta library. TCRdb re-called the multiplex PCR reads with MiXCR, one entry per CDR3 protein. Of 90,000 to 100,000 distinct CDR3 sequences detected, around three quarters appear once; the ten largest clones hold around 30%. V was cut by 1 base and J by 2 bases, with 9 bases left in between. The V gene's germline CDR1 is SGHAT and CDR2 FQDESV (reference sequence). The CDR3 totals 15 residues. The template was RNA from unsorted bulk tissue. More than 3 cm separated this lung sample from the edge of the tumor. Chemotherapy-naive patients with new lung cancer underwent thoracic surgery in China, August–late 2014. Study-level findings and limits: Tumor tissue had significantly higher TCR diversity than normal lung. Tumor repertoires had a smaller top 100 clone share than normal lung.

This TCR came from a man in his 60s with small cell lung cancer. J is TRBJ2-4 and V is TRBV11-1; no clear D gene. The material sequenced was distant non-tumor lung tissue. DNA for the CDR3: TGTGCCAGCAGCTTAGGACTGACATCCAAAAACATTCAGTACTTC. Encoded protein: CASSLGLTSKNIQYF.